One sample yielded the 2 T cell receptor beta chains listed below, sequenced in a study of OX40 agonist ivuxolimab in advanced cancers. Assay used: immunoSEQ multiplex PCR; TCRdb lists only in-frame clones, some missing. The sample has roughly 81,000 clones, nearly 95% seen once. The source material was CD4+ or CD8+ T cells sorted from blood, sampled in a trial of the OX40 agonist ivuxolimab. These receptor sequences come from an adult with an advanced solid tumor such as melanoma, head and neck, liver or kidney cancer.

The rearrangement links TRBV28 to TRBJ2-5, with D perhaps given as TRBD1 or TRBD2 (5 bases each). V dropped 2 bases and J dropped 8 bases, with 12 bases sitting between them. The germline V gene has CDR1 MDHEN and CDR2 SYDVKM. This CDR3 has 13 amino acids. DNA of the CDR3: TGTGCCAGCAGTTTAACCGGGGCTCTCACCCAGTACTTC. This encodes CASSLTGALTQYF.

The chain carries TRBV11-3 and TRBJ2-1; 10 bases map to TRBD2. CDR1 is SGHNT and CDR2 is YENEEA in the germline V gene. V dropped 5 bases and J dropped 7; count of bases not matched to a gene: 11. This CDR3 contains 16 residues. The CDR3 sequence: CASSPGLARVRNEQFF. CDR3 nucleotide sequence: TGTGCCAGCAGCCCGGGACTAGCGAGGGTTAGGAATGAGCAGTTCTTC.